This TCR beta chain was observed in a study of T cell responses to AZD1222 COVID-19 vaccine. The protocol was immunoSEQ multiplex PCR, while the TCRdb copy is restricted to in-frame clones and leaves out a portion. This repertoire shows fewer than 200,000 clones, over 80% found once; its top ten account for less than 2.5%. The CDR3 is 16 amino acids. Looked up from germline, CDR1 is MNHEY and CDR2 is SMNVEV (reference sequence). V dropped 5 bases and J dropped 4; count of bases not matched to a gene: 7. Material: peripheral blood, obtained on day 0 of AZD1222 vaccination. This chain links TRBV27 with TRBJ2-3; TRBD2 aligns across 12 bases. The receptor's source is an adult in good health. The CDR3 sequence is CASSPLAGGISDTQYF. DNA of the CDR3: TGTGCCAGCAGTCCCCTAGCGGGGGGGATCTCAGATACGCAGTATTTT.